Below, 21 T cell receptor beta chains from the same sample are listed, as sequenced in a study of T cell repertoires in cytomegalovirus infection. TCRdb itself ran the reads through MiXCR, one entry per CDR3 protein. In the table there are over 90,000 distinct CDR3 sequences, approximately 17% of which are singletons. Sequencing used PBMCs. These receptor sequences come from a human donor in good health (CMV status not recorded). Some clones in this sample may be carry-over from other donors' samples.

This chain links TRBV24-1 with TRBJ2-5; D may be TRBD2 (5 bases). The V gene's germline CDR1 is KGHDR and CDR2 SFDVKD. V gave up 3 bases and J gave up 6 bases, with 13 bases separating them. The CDR3 covers 14 residues. CDR3 loop: CATSDPGVTKTQYF. The CDR3 nucleotides are TGTGCCACCAGTGATCCCGGGGTTACGAAGACCCAGTACTTC.

This clonotype was recorded at least ten times. The J gene is TRBJ2-3, the V gene TRBV27; perhaps TRBD1 as D (5 bases). The CDR3 has 16 amino acids. Germline assignment: CDR1 MNHEY and CDR2 SMNVEV (reference sequence). Trimming shortened V by 4 bases and J by 7 bases, and 21 bases separated the two germline ends. CDR3 DNA sequence: TGTGCCAGCAGTTATTCTTCGACAGAAGGAACAAATACGCAGTATTTT. It is translated as CASSYSSTEGTNTQYF.

This clonotype was observed a few times. The chain uses TRBV12-3 or TRBV12-4 and TRBJ2-1, with TRBD1 matching 9 bases. The CDR3 sequence is 16 residues long. Trimming cost V 0 bases and J 8 bases; bases outside gene matches: 8. CDR3 residues: CASSLAVGQGSDEQFF. CDR3 in DNA: TGTGCCAGCAGTTTAGCGGTAGGACAGGGGTCCGATGAGCAGTTCTTC.

This clonotype appeared many times. The V and J genes are TRBV12-3 or TRBV12-4 and TRBJ1-5; 9 nucleotides agree with TRBD1. J was trimmed by 2 bases and V by 5 bases; bases with no gene match: 4. The CDR3 is made up of 15 amino acids. The CDR3 protein is CASSQGQGRNQPQHF. The CDR3 DNA reads TGTGCCAGCAGTCAGGGACAGGGTCGCAATCAGCCCCAGCATTTT.

This clonotype was recorded many times. This chain uses TRBV2 with TRBJ2-1, with D possibly called TRBD1 or TRBD2 (5 bases each). This CDR3 spans 18 amino acids. Germline V gives CDR1 SNHLY, CDR2 FYNNEI. With 5 bases removed from V and 0 bases from J, the gap between germline ends came to 20 bases. In DNA, the CDR3 is TGTGCCAGCAGTTATGGACTGGGACGGCGGAGCTCCTACAATGAGCAGTTCTTC. Translation: CASSYGLGRRSSYNEQFF.

This rearrangement joins TRBV12-3 or TRBV12-4 to TRBJ1-5, with no clear D. The CDR3 has 14 residues. Trimming left V 5 bases short and J 2 bases short, with 10 bases between. This CDR3 is CASSEDGGNQPQHF. CDR3 coding DNA: TGTGCCAGCAGTGAGGACGGGGGCAATCAGCCCCAGCATTTT.

This clonotype was seen more than once but under ten times. The rearrangement joins TRBV7-9 to TRBJ2-7; a possible D gene is TRBD2 (6 bases). This CDR3 comprises 13 residues. Germline-derived CDR1 and CDR2 are SEHNR and FQNEAQ (reference sequence). V was pared by 10 bases and J by 4 bases, with 17 bases between. In DNA form, the CDR3 reads TGTGCCAACCAGCGGGTGGGGTCATACGAGCAGTACTTC. This gives the protein CANQRVGSYEQYF.

This clonotype was detected ten times or more. J is TRBJ2-3 and V is TRBV7-2; D not certain. Per the germline V gene, CDR1 is SGHTA and CDR2 is FQGNSA. The CDR3 is 15 residues long. Trimming stripped 2 bases from V and 6 bases from J, with 15 bases between. The CDR3 loop is CASSLTKGIFDTQYF. CDR3 coding DNA: TGTGCCAGCAGCTTAACCAAAGGCATTTTCGATACGCAGTATTTT.

There are a few counts of this clonotype. The V call is TRBV25-1, the J call TRBJ1-3; the D is unclear. CDR1 and CDR2 from the germline V gene are MGHDK and SYGVNS. The CDR3 contains 12 residues. V was clipped by 7 bases and J by 8 bases, with 12 bases between them. This chain's CDR3 is CASTPEGYTIYF. The CDR3 bases are TGTGCCAGCACACCCGAAGGATACACCATATATTTT.

This clonotype showed up many times. The chain combines TRBV11-2 with TRBJ2-2; possibly TRBD1 for D (5 bases). The germline V gene encodes CDR1 SGHAT and CDR2 FQNNGV. The V gene lost 5 bases and the J gene lost 0 bases, with 13 bases spanning the gap. This CDR3 comprises 16 residues. CDR3 sequence (DNA): TGTGCCAGCAGCGGCCAGGGCTTCGCGAACACCGGGGAGCTGTTTTTT. Its protein product is CASSGQGFANTGELFF.

This clonotype was picked up one time. The chain combines TRBV6-6 with TRBJ2-3; TRBD2 might be the D (6 bases). This CDR3 is built from 14 residues. Germline V lookup: CDR1 MNHNY, CDR2 SVGAGI (reference sequence). Trimming pared 5 bases from V and 5 bases from J, leaving 14 bases between. In DNA, the CDR3 is TGTGCCAGCAGTCGGGGGATTGAGGGAGATACGCAGTATTTT. Protein sequence: CASSRGIEGDTQYF.

There are many counts of this clonotype. The chain employs TRBV7-6 and TRBJ2-7, with TRBD1 matching 7 bases. The ends lost 4 bases at V and 4 bases at J; junction bases unmatched: 10. CDR1 is SGHVS, CDR2 FNYEAQ, per germline. The CDR3 runs to 15 residues. The CDR3 loop is CASSSRQGNLYEQYF. In DNA form, the CDR3 reads TGTGCCAGCAGCTCACGACAGGGAAATCTATACGAGCAGTACTTC.

Details on this clonotype: Given the absence of the conserved phenylalanine or tryptophan at the CDR3 end, a read error is likely. The rearrangement joins TRBV4-3 to TRBJ2-3, with 7 bases identical to TRBD2. The CDR3 contains 17 residues. Germline assignment: CDR1 LGHNA and CDR2 YSLEER. The J segment lost 4 bases and the V segment lost 0 bases, leaving 10 bases of the junction unmatched. CDR3 sequence (DNA): TGCGCCAGCAGCCAAGATCTGGTGGGGGGGGGTGCAGATACGCAGTATTTA. Protein sequence: CASSQDLVGGGADTQYL.

This clonotype was seen many times. The chain recombines TRBV6-1 with TRBJ2-7; TRBD1 matches at 9 bases. V shed 6 bases and J 3 bases; nucleotides not matched to a gene: 6. CDR3 length: 14 residues. Looked up from germline, CDR1 is MNHNS and CDR2 is SASEGT. CDR3 nucleotide sequence: TGTGCCAGCAGCCTCCGGACAGGGGTCTACGAGCAGTACTTC. This sequence encodes CASSLRTGVYEQYF.

This clonotype was counted many times. The J gene is TRBJ1-5, the V gene TRBV23-1; D might be TRBD1 (5 bases). TRBV23-1 is filed as an ORF, its function uncertain. This CDR3 contains 15 residues. V was cut by 7 bases and J by 4 bases, with 17 bases left in between. The CDR3 loop is CASIHPGRPNQPQHF. The CDR3 DNA follows: TGCGCCAGCATTCATCCGGGACGCCCTAATCAGCCCCAGCATTTT.

V gene TRBV20-1 combines with J gene TRBJ2-3; D uncertain. Trimming took off 6 bases at V and 5 bases at J, with 15 bases between the two ends. CDR3 length equals 13 residues. Germline V gene sequence: CDR1 DFQATT, CDR2 SNEGSKA (reference sequence). The CDR3 is CSAASERGDTQYF. CDR3 sequence (DNA): TGCAGTGCCGCCAGCGAGAGAGGAGATACGCAGTATTTT.

This clonotype was observed many times. This rearrangement joins TRBV28 to TRBJ2-7, with unresolved D. V dropped 8 bases and J dropped 0 bases, with 17 bases sitting between them. The CDR3 runs to 15 residues. Germline V gives CDR1 MDHEN, CDR2 SYDVKM. The CDR3 loop is CASLHTPDSSYEQYF. CDR3 DNA sequence: TGTGCCAGCCTTCATACGCCCGACTCCTCCTACGAGCAGTACTTC.

In this sample, this clonotype turned up many times. CDR3: CASSLIRPYTEAFF. CDR3 DNA sequence: TGTGCCAGCAGCTTAATTAGGCCGTACACTGAAGCTTTCTTT. This sequence joins TRBV7-2 and TRBJ1-1; D remains ambiguous. This CDR3 region has 14 residues. CDR1 is SGHTA, CDR2 FQGNSA, per germline. V was clipped by 2 bases and J by 3 bases, with 10 bases between them. The whole variable domain, filled in from reference TRBV7-2 and TRBJ1-1, reads GAGVSQSPSNKVTEKGKDVELRCDPISGHTALYWYRQSLGQGLEFLIYFQGNSAPDKSGLPSDRFSAERTGGSVSTLTIQRTQQEDSAVYLCASSLIRPYTEAFFGQGTRLTVV.

As for this clonotype: Because the CDR3 is missing its conserved closing phenylalanine or tryptophan, this is likely a read error. V is TRBV28 and J is TRBJ1-4, with TRBD1 matching over 11 bases. J gave up 8 bases and V 3 bases, and 8 bases lay outside the gene matches. The length of the CDR3 is 16 residues. Germline loops: CDR1 MDHEN, CDR2 SYDVKM. CDR3 in amino acids: CASSFQPGQGEEKLFY. The CDR3 DNA is TGTGCCAGCAGTTTCCAACCGGGACAGGGGGAAGAAAAACTGTTTTAT.

The sample holds many counts of this clonotype. This chain uses TRBV7-2 with TRBJ2-1; D ambiguous. V gave up 0 bases and J gave up 8 bases, with 11 bases separating them. Per germline, CDR1 SGHTA and CDR2 FQGNSA. The CDR3 extends over 14 amino acids. For the CDR3, the DNA is TGTGCCAGCAGCTTAGCGCTAATAGGGTATGAGCAGTTCTTC. It encodes CASSLALIGYEQFF.

Regarding this clonotype: A single base separates this from a much larger clone, so it may be a read error. J is TRBJ2-7 and V is TRBV11-2; D gene unclear. The CDR3 extends over 12 amino acids. The germline gives CDR1 SGHAT, CDR2 FQNNGV. The CDR3 DNA follows: TGTGCCAGCAGCCGACTCTCCTACGAGCAGCACTTC. This sequence encodes CASSRLSYEQHF.